A selection of T cell receptor beta chains follows, all from one sample in a study of blood T cell repertoires in COVID-19. Profiling relied on immunoSEQ multiplex PCR, and the TCRdb table lists in-frame clones only, not all of them. Of 150,000 or so clones in the sample, about 83% were seen once. Sequenced sample: peripheral blood. The source of these receptors is a woman aged 55-75 years with COVID-19, enrolled during active disease. The CDR3 runs from the conserved cysteine through the conserved F or W. The D gene is left open where the match is weak. Where a row states a size, it is once, few, many or the class of an expanded clone; other rows omit it.

CDR3nt,CDR3aa,j_gene,abundance,d_gene,v_gene
TGTGCCAGCTCACCGAGGAACAATCAGCCCCAGCATTTT,CASSPRNNQPQHF,TRBJ1-5,once,NA,TRBV18
TGTGCCAGCAGCCGTGGACAGGGGGCGTCTGAGCAGTACTTC,CASSRGQGASEQYF,TRBJ2-7,NA,TRBD1,TRBV11-2
TGTGCCAGCAGTTACTCGCGGGGGCTGAACACTGAAGCTTTCTTT,CASSYSRGLNTEAFF,TRBJ1-1,once,NA,TRBV6-6
TGTGCCAGCAGTTACTCGGCGGAAAGCACTGAAGCTTTCTTT,CASSYSAESTEAFF,TRBJ1-1,NA,NA,TRBV6-6
TGTGCCGGAAGGACGAGGGAGGTTTCACCCCTCCACTTT,CAGRTREVSPLHF,TRBJ1-6,NA,NA,TRBV2
TGCAGTGCTAGTGCAGGGGGGAGGATTAACTATGGCTACACCTTC,CSASAGGRINYGYTF,TRBJ1-2,few,TRBD1,TRBV20-1
TGTGCCACCAGTTCCGGCAGGGGCGCGAACACCGGGGAGCTGTTTTTT,CATSSGRGANTGELFF,TRBJ2-2,NA,NA,TRBV24-1
TGTGCCAGCAGCCAAGATTTGAGAACTAATGAAAAACTGTTTTTT,CASSQDLRTNEKLFF,TRBJ1-4,NA,NA,TRBV4-2
TGTGCCAGCAGTCTGACAGGGGATAATTCACCCCTCCACTTT,CASSLTGDNSPLHF,TRBJ1-6,NA,TRBD1,TRBV4-2
TGTGCCGCACAAACACTAGCGGGGGTCACAGATACGCAGTATTTT,CAAQTLAGVTDTQYF,TRBJ2-3,NA,TRBD2,TRBV19
TGCGCCAGCAGCTTGGGTCCTAGCGGGGCGGGAGATACGCAGTATTTT,CASSLGPSGAGDTQYF,TRBJ2-3,NA,TRBD2,TRBV5-1
TGTGCCAGCAGCCAAGATCTGGCCAGTACGATGGGCTACACCTTC,CASSQDLASTMGYTF,TRBJ1-2,NA,NA,TRBV3-1/TRBV3-2
TGTGCCAGCTCACCATCACAGGGAGATGGCTACACCTTC,CASSPSQGDGYTF,TRBJ1-2,NA,NA,TRBV18
TGTGCCAGCACCAGGACAGAATACACTGAAGCTTTCTTT,CASTRTEYTEAFF,TRBJ1-1,NA,NA,TRBV3-1/TRBV3-2
TGTGCCAGCAGCGTACCGACAGGGAACACTGAAGCTTTCTTT,CASSVPTGNTEAFF,TRBJ1-1,NA,NA,TRBV9
TGTGCCACCAGTGATCTGACTGGCAACTCCCAAGAGACCCAGTACTTC,CATSDLTGNSQETQYF,TRBJ2-5,NA,NA,TRBV24-1
TGTGCCAGTAGTACGACCCCTCGGACTAGCGGGACCTACAATGAGCAGTTCTTC,CASSTTPRTSGTYNEQFF,TRBJ2-1,NA,TRBD2,TRBV19
TGTGCCACCAGTGATTTACCGGGGATATACAATGAGCAGTTCTTC,CATSDLPGIYNEQFF,TRBJ2-1,NA,NA,TRBV24-1
TGCGCCAGCAGCTCAACCGGGACATCGAACACCGGGGAGCTGTTTTTT,CASSSTGTSNTGELFF,TRBJ2-2,NA,NA,TRBV5-1
TGTGCCAGCAGTCAGGACAGAAGTGGCTACACCTTC,CASSQDRSGYTF,TRBJ1-2,once,NA,TRBV6-5
TGCGCCAGCAGCTACCGGGACTTAAGCAATGAGCAGTTCTTC,CASSYRDLSNEQFF,TRBJ2-1,few,NA,TRBV5-1
TGCAGCGTAAGAGCGGGAGCGGGAGATACGCAGTATTTT,CSVRAGAGDTQYF,TRBJ2-3,NA,TRBD2,TRBV29-1
TGTGCCAGCAGCTTAGTGGGGGGGACAGGGAATGAGCAGTTCTTC,CASSLVGGTGNEQFF,TRBJ2-1,few,TRBD1,TRBV7-2
TGTGCCAGCAGCTACGGACTAGCGATCTACAATGAGCAGTTCTTC,CASSYGLAIYNEQFF,TRBJ2-1,NA,TRBD2,TRBV7-3
TGCGCCAGCAGCTTGGTGGTAGCTGGGGAGCAGTTCTTC,CASSLVVAGEQFF,TRBJ2-1,NA,NA,TRBV5-1
TGTGCCAGCAGAAAGGGACTATCGGAGACCCAGTACTTC,CASRKGLSETQYF,TRBJ2-5,NA,TRBD2,TRBV2
TGTGCCAGTAGCACCACTTGGAGGAAAGACACTGAAGCTTTCTTT,CASSTTWRKDTEAFF,TRBJ1-1,NA,NA,TRBV19
TGTGCCAGCACCACGGGACAGGGGTCGGATACGCAGTATTTT,CASTTGQGSDTQYF,TRBJ2-3,few,TRBD1,TRBV6-5
TGCGCCAGCAGCACCCAGGGAGGGGGAGGCTATGGCTACACCTTC,CASSTQGGGGYGYTF,TRBJ1-2,NA,NA,TRBV5-1
TGTGCCACCTCACGGGAGGGCGCTGACGAGCAGTACTTC,CATSREGADEQYF,TRBJ2-7,NA,TRBD2,TRBV19
TGTGCCAGCAGCTTAGTTCGGGTCCATAATTCACCCCTCCACTTT,CASSLVRVHNSPLHF,TRBJ1-6,NA,NA,TRBV7-2
TGTGCCAGCACCCGACGGGGTGACTACACCTTC,CASTRRGDYTF,TRBJ1-2,once,NA,TRBV12-3/TRBV12-4
TGCGCCAGCAGGCGGGATAGCTCCTACAATGAGCAGTTCTTC,CASRRDSSYNEQFF,TRBJ2-1,NA,NA,TRBV5-1
TGTGCCAGCAGGATAGGAGCTAGAAATCAGCCCCAGCATTTT,CASRIGARNQPQHF,TRBJ1-5,NA,NA,TRBV5-8
TGTGCCAGCAGCCGACGCCGTCGGGGGGACGAGCAGTACTTC,CASSRRRRGDEQYF,TRBJ2-7,NA,TRBD2,TRBV11-1
TGTGCCAGCAGCCAAGTGGTCGTGAGTGAGCAGTTCTTC,CASSQVVVSEQFF,TRBJ2-1,NA,NA,TRBV3-1/TRBV3-2
TGTGCCAGCATCGGCCCGGGTGGCGGGGAGCTGTTTTTT,CASIGPGGGELFF,TRBJ2-2,NA,NA,TRBV6-5
TGCGCCAGCAGCTTGACAGGGAACTCTGAAGCTTTCTTT,CASSLTGNSEAFF,TRBJ1-1,NA,NA,TRBV5-1
TGTGCCAGCAGTCTGGATACCAGGGGTTTTGGAAACACCATATATTTT,CASSLDTRGFGNTIYF,TRBJ1-3,NA,NA,TRBV6-6
TGTGCCAGTATGTCTAGAAGCTCCTATAATTCACCCCTCCACTTT,CASMSRSSYNSPLHF,TRBJ1-6,NA,NA,TRBV19
TGTGCCAGCAGTTCCGGGGAAATCTATGGCTACACCTTC,CASSSGEIYGYTF,TRBJ1-2,NA,NA,TRBV3-1/TRBV3-2
TGTGCCAGTGGTAGACAGGGCGCGAACACTGAAGCTTTCTTT,CASGRQGANTEAFF,TRBJ1-1,NA,TRBD1,TRBV6-5
TGTGCCAGCACCCTAGATAGGGGAGGCTACACCTTC,CASTLDRGGYTF,TRBJ1-2,few,NA,TRBV28
TGTGCCAGCATAGGACAGCGAAGAGGACTTAACTATGGCTACACCTTC,CASIGQRRGLNYGYTF,TRBJ1-2,NA,NA,TRBV19
TGTGCCAGTAGTTTCCTTAGCGGGAGCCAGTACAATGAGCAGTTCTTC,CASSFLSGSQYNEQFF,TRBJ2-1,NA,TRBD2,TRBV19
TGTGCCAGCAGCTTAGTGGAGTATGGCTACACCTTC,CASSLVEYGYTF,TRBJ1-2,once,NA,TRBV7-9
TGTGCCAGCAGTCGCAACAGGGCCGGGGAGCTGTTTTTT,CASSRNRAGELFF,TRBJ2-2,NA,NA,TRBV12-3/TRBV12-4
TGTGCCACCAGCAGAGATACGAGGGTCGGGCAGCCCCAGCATTTT,CATSRDTRVGQPQHF,TRBJ1-5,NA,NA,TRBV15
TGTGCCAGCAGTTACTTCTTAACAGGGGACACTGAAGCTTTCTTT,CASSYFLTGDTEAFF,TRBJ1-1,once,TRBD1,TRBV6-5
TGTGCCAGTAGTACCCAATGGACAGGCAACCTGAACACTGAAGCTTTCTTT,CASSTQWTGNLNTEAFF,TRBJ1-1,NA,TRBD1,TRBV19